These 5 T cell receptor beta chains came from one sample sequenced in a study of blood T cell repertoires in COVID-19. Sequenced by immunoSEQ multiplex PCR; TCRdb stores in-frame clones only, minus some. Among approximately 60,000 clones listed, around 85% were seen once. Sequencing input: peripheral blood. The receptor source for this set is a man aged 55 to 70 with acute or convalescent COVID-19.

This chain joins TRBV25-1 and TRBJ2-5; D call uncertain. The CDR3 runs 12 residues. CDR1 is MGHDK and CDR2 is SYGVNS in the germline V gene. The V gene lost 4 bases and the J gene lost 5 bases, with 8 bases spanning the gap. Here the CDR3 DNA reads TGTGCCAGCAGTGCAAAATCCGAGACCCAGTACTTC. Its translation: CASSAKSETQYF. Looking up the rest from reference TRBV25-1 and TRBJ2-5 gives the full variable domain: EADIYQTPRYLVIGTGKKITLECSQTMGHDKMYWYQQDPGMELHLIHYSYGVNSTEKGDLSSESTVSRIRTEHFPLTLESARPSHTSQYLCASSAKSETQYFGPGTRLLVL.

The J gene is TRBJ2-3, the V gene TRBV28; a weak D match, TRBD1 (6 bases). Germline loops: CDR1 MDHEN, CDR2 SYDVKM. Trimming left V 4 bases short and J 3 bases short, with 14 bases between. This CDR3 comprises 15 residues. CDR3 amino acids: CASSYGGGRTDTQYF. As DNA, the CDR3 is TGTGCCAGCAGTTATGGGGGCGGGCGAACAGATACGCAGTATTTT.

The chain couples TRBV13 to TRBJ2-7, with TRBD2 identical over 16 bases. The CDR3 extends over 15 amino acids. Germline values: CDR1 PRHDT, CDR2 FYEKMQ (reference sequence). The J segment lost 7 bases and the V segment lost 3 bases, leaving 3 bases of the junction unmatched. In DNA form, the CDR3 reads TGTGCCAGCAGCTTGGGACTAGCGGGAGGGCGAGAGCAGTACTTC. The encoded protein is CASSLGLAGGREQYF.

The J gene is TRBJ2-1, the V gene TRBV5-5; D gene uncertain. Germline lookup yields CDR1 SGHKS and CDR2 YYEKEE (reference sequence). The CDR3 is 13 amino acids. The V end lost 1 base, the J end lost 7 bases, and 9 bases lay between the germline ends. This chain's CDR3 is CASSLSTLNEQFF. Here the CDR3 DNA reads TGTGCCAGCAGCTTGTCTACTTTGAATGAGCAGTTCTTC.

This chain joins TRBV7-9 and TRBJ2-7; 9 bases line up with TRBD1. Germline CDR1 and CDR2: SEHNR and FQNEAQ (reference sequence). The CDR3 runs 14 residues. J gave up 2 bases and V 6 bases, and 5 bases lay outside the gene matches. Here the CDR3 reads CASSHRDRAYEQYF. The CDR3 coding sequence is TGTGCCAGCAGTCACCGGGACAGGGCCTACGAGCAGTACTTC.